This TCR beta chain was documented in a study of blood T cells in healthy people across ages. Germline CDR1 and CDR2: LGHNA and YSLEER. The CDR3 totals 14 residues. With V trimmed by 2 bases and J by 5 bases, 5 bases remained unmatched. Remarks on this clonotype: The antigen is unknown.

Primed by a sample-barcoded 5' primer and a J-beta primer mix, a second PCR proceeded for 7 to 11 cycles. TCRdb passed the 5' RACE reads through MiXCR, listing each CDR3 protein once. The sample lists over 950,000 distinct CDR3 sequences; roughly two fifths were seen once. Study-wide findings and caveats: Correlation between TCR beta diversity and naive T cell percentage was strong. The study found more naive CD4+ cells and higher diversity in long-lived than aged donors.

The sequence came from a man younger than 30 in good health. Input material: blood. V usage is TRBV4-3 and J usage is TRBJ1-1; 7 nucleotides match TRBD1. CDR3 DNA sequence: TGCGCCAGCAGCCAACAACAGGGGATGACTGAAGCTTTCTTT. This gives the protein CASSQQQGMTEAFF.